The rows below give T cell receptor beta chains drawn from one sample of a study of blood T cell repertoires in COVID-19. Libraries were prepared by immunoSEQ multiplex PCR; TCRdb keeps only in-frame clonotypes and omits some of them. This sample has 75,000 to 95,000 clones, with roughly 90% found just once. Sequenced: peripheral blood. These receptors came from a man aged 45 to 65 with active COVID-19. Both conserved end residues are trimmed from each CDR3.

10 TRBV13 ASSFAGGTQY
11 TRBV3-1/TRBV3-2 ASKQGLYNEQF
13 TRBV12-2 ASRLARLAGDKQY
10 TRBV3-1/TRBV3-2 ASSLQNQPQH
15 TRBV3-1/TRBV3-2 ASSHPIPNSPSREQY
15 TRBV3-1/TRBV3-2 ASSRNRDRGRRGGYT
12 TRBV23-1 ASSHFGRETEAF
13 TRBV7-2 ASSTYAGKQYEQY
12 TRBV14 ASSQVGAYYGYT
17 TRBV12-2 ASRRNRDSDSSGANVLT
13 TRBV10-2 ASLPGTSRSNEQF
16 TRBV3-1/TRBV3-2 ASTSEPWTESSGNTIY
12 TRBV5-5 ASSLGRANTEAF
12 TRBV7-8 ASSPGPNTGELF
11 TRBV2 ASVRGLAETQY
10 TRBV11-2 ASSSYPGTQY
13 TRBV6-5 ASRRQGLGITEAF
10 TRBV28 ATERGVEEQY
12 TRBV30 AWSLTGSNQPQH
12 TRBV30 AWSATALSYEQY
14 TRBV4-2 ASSLAGGDPYNEQF
12 TRBV28 ASSPSIDSHGYT
13 TRBV4-3 ASSQEILPSDTIY
12 TRBV2 ASSDQGGTYEQY
13 TRBV11-1 ASSLQGQMNTEAF
9 TRBV12-3/TRBV12-4 AVGDPDTQY
12 TRBV7-2 ASSSRVDHGEQY
10 TRBV2 ASSRNTGELF
12 TRBV12-5 ASGPGQISYEQY
11 TRBV10-2 ASSPTDNSPLH
13 TRBV18 ASSLRHNSGNTIY
15 TRBV24-1 ATSDTWDRVIPGELF
14 TRBV13 ASSLTLTGGHTEAF
13 TRBV12-5 ASGLVRQGPHEAF
9 TRBV3-1/TRBV3-2 ASSQFNEQY
13 TRBV4-3 ASSQDDRGTYEQY
12 TRBV28 ASSLVRGAGGYT
13 TRBV5-1 ASSSGGTSYNEQF
13 TRBV28 ASRPRDSYTGELF
14 TRBV27 ASSTRLHRGPWEQY